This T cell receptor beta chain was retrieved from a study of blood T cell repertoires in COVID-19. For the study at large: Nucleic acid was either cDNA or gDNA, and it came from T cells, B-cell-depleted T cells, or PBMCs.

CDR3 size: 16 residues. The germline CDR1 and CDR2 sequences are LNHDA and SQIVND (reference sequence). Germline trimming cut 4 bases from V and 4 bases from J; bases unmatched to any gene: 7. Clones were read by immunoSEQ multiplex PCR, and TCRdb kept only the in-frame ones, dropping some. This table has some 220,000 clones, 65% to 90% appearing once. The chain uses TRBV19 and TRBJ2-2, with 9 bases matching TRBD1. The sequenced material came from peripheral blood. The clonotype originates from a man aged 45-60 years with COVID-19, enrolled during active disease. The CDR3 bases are TGTGCCAGTAGTACGCGACAGGGGGATGTCACCGGGGAGCTGTTTTTT. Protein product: CASSTRQGDVTGELFF.